The 16 T cell receptor beta chains reported below all come from one sample, sequenced in a study of cytomegalovirus exposure and HLA in healthy donors. TCRdb's table, derived via immunoSEQ multiplex PCR, lists solely in-frame clones and lacks some. This table has over 55,000 clones, 90% appearing once. The sequenced sample was PBMCs. These receptors were collected from a young man in good health and CMV-seronegative.

The chain's CDR3 is CASSGKQGGVFTGELFF. The CDR3 bases are TGTGCCAGCAGCGGAAAACAGGGAGGGGTCTTCACCGGGGAGCTGTTTTTT. The chain joins TRBV9 to TRBJ2-2, with TRBD2 as a possible D gene (7 bases). CDR1 and CDR2 from the germline V gene are SGDLS and YYNGEE. The CDR3 has 17 amino acids. Trimming pared 3 bases from V and 4 bases from J, leaving 19 bases between.

The rearrangement joins TRBV11-1 to TRBJ1-2, with a tentative D call TRBD1 (6 bases). V was trimmed by 2 bases and J by 4 bases, leaving 8 bases between them. This CDR3 has 13 amino acids. Germline CDR1 is SGHAT and CDR2 is FQDESV (reference sequence). This chain's CDR3 is CASSLSDSYGYTF. The CDR3 DNA reads as TGTGCCAGCAGCTTATCGGACAGCTATGGCTACACCTTC.

This clone was found once. This chain connects TRBV7-9 to TRBJ2-5; 7 bases align to TRBD1. The CDR3 spans 14 residues. Germline V gene sequence: CDR1 SEHNR, CDR2 FQNEAQ (reference sequence). Trimming cost V 1 base and J 4 bases; bases outside gene matches: 3. CDR3 amino acids: CASSLGAGGETQYF. DNA for the CDR3: TGTGCCAGCAGCTTAGGTGCAGGGGGAGAGACCCAGTACTTC.

The chain uses TRBV9 and TRBJ2-3; 13 bases match TRBD2. The CDR3 totals 17 residues. Germline V gene lookup returns CDR1 SGDLS and CDR2 YYNGEE. J lost 2 bases, V lost 0 bases, and 3 bases had no gene match. The CDR3 DNA is TGTGCCAGCAGCGTAGGACTAGCGGGAGGCGTCACAGATACGCAGTATTTT. It codes for CASSVGLAGGVTDTQYF. Drawing the rest from reference TRBV9 and TRBJ2-3, the complete variable domain is DSGVTQTPKHLITATGQRVTLRCSPRSGDLSVYWYQQSLDQGLQFLIQYYNGEERAKGNILERFSAQQFPDLHSELNLSSLELGDSALYFCASSVGLAGGVTDTQYFGPGTRLTVL.

This chain joins TRBV11-2 and TRBJ1-2; 7 bases agree with TRBD1. CDR1 and CDR2 from the germline V gene are SGHAT and FQNNGV. CDR3 length equals 15 residues. The trim removed 3 bases at V and 4 bases at J, leaving 8 bases unmatched. CDR3 nucleotides: TGTGCCAGCAGCTTGACCGGGACAGCCCTCTATGGCTACACCTTC. Translation: CASSLTGTALYGYTF.

The chain carries TRBV5-4 and TRBJ1-3; perhaps TRBD1 as D (5 bases). Trimming stripped 0 bases from V and 5 bases from J, with 12 bases between. Germline V gene sequence: CDR1 SGHNT, CDR2 YYREEE (reference sequence). The CDR3 contains 15 residues. The CDR3 sequence: CASSLAWGVRNTIYF. The CDR3 coding sequence is TGTGCCAGCAGCTTGGCGTGGGGGGTAAGAAACACCATATATTTT.

A word on this clone: Other nucleotide sequences from this sample produce the same CDR3. This sequence joins TRBV28 and TRBJ2-5; 11 nucleotides match TRBD2. The V and J ends lost 2 bases and 1 base, in that order; junction bases with no gene match: 0. The CDR3 is made up of 15 amino acids. The germline gives CDR1 MDHEN, CDR2 SYDVKM. In nucleotides, the CDR3 is TGTGCCAGCAGTTTAACTAGCGGGGGCCAAGAGACCCAGTACTTC. The encoded protein is CASSLTSGGQETQYF. The entire variable domain, with the rest obtained from reference TRBV28 and TRBJ2-5, is as follows: DVKVTQSSRYLVKRTGEKVFLECVQDMDHENMFWYRQDPGLGLRLIYFSYDVKMKEKGDIPEGYSVSREKKERFSLILESASTNQTSMYLCASSLTSGGQETQYFGPGTRLLVL.

This rearrangement joins TRBV7-9 to TRBJ2-7; 9 positions match TRBD2. CDR3 length: 15 residues. Germline V CDR1 and CDR2: SEHNR, FQNEAQ (reference sequence). Trimming cost V 2 bases and J 6 bases; bases outside gene matches: 8. DNA of the CDR3: TGTGCCAGCAGCTTAACAACCGGGACTAGCAGCGAGCAGTACTTC. It is translated as CASSLTTGTSSEQYF.

This clone was detected ten times or more. This chain links TRBV18 with TRBJ1-2; a weak D match, TRBD1 (6 bases). The V gene lost 3 bases and the J gene lost 7 bases, with 12 bases spanning the gap. Germline loops: CDR1 KGHSH, CDR2 LQKENI. The CDR3 spans 13 residues. The CDR3 region has the DNA TGTGCCAGCTCACCCCGGACAGCTTCTGGCTACACCTTC. Protein sequence: CASSPRTASGYTF.

The chain is built from TRBV6-5 and TRBJ1-2, with D possibly matching TRBD1 (5 bases). This CDR3 spans 13 amino acids. V was pared by 1 base and J by 4 bases, with 7 bases between. CDR1 and CDR2 from the germline V gene are MNHEY and SVGAGI. CDR3 amino acids: CASSYWQGYGYTF. CDR3 nucleotide sequence: TGTGCCAGCAGTTACTGGCAGGGCTATGGCTACACCTTC.

The chain carries TRBV21-1 and TRBJ2-7; TRBD1, the D gene given by the table, was not confirmed from the DNA. TRBV21-1 is deemed a pseudogene. This CDR3 has 14 residues. The CDR3 sequence: CASSKGGQLYEQYF. The CDR3 nucleotides are TGTGCCAGCAGCAAAGGGGGACAGCTTTACGAGCAGTACTTC.

This sequence joins TRBV2 and TRBJ2-3, with D maybe TRBD1 (5 bases). V lost 0 bases and J lost 1, with 17 bases in between. Germline V gene sequence: CDR1 SNHLY, CDR2 FYNNEI. CDR3 length equals 18 residues. The CDR3 spells CASSEAAGFGAGTDTQYF. The CDR3 DNA follows: TGTGCCAGCAGTGAAGCGGCCGGGTTTGGGGCCGGCACAGATACGCAGTATTTT.

The rearrangement uses TRBV5-4 and TRBJ1-4, with D hard to call. CDR1 and CDR2 (germline): SGHNT, YYREEE (reference sequence). Trimming removed 3 bases at V and 3 bases at J, with 6 bases between. The CDR3 has 13 residues. The CDR3 protein is CASSYSPNEKLFF. In DNA, the CDR3 is TGTGCCAGCAGCTACTCCCCTAATGAAAAACTGTTTTTT.

This rearrangement joins TRBV12-5 to TRBJ2-7; tentative D call: TRBD2 (5 bases). Germline assignment: CDR1 LGHNT and CDR2 FRNRAP. This CDR3 comprises 12 residues. V was cut by 6 bases and J by 1 base, with 7 bases left in between. This CDR3 is CASGRGSYEQYF. CDR3 nucleotide sequence: TGTGCTAGTGGACGAGGGTCCTACGAGCAGTACTTC. The variable domain in full, with the rest retrieved from reference TRBV12-5 and TRBJ2-7, is DARVTQTPRHKVTEMGQEVTMRCQPILGHNTVFWYRQTMMQGLELLAYFRNRAPLDDSGMPKDRFSAEMPDATLATLKIQPSEPRDSAVYFCASGRGSYEQYFGPGTRLTVT.

This chain links TRBV5-4 with TRBJ2-1, with D maybe TRBD2 (5 bases). The CDR3 covers 17 residues. V lost 0 bases and J lost 2, with 15 bases in between. CDR1 is SGHNT, CDR2 YYREEE, per germline (reference sequence). In DNA form, the CDR3 reads TGTGCCAGCAGCTTGGGAGTGAGGGTCAGCACCTACAATGAGCAGTTCTTC. It specifies CASSLGVRVSTYNEQFF.

This chain links TRBV5-5 with TRBJ2-7; 7 positions agree with TRBD1. J lost 4 bases, V lost 0 bases, and 4 bases had no gene match. CDR1 is SGHKS, CDR2 YYEKEE, per germline (reference sequence). The CDR3 spans 14 residues. CDR3 DNA sequence: TGTGCCAGCAGCTTGGGACAGGGCATTTACGAGCAGTACTTC. Amino acids: CASSLGQGIYEQYF.